This T cell receptor (beta chain) was documented in a study of T-cell reconstitution after alpha-beta-depleted transplantation in children. Unique molecular identifiers were incorporated during preparation of the TCRbeta library. TCRdb analysed the PCR reads with MiXCR anew, one entry per CDR3 protein. The data contain about 340,000 distinct CDR3 sequences, over 9% of them seen just once; the ten biggest clones take up about 2.3%. V lost 4 bases and J lost 0, with 10 bases in between. The length of the CDR3 is 14 residues. The germline V gene has CDR1 DFQATT and CDR2 SNEGSKA (reference sequence). The specimen was PBMCs from the stem cell graft donor, collected from the stem cell graft. The receptor was derived from a human donor who donated a stem cell graft to a child with acute lymphoblastic leukemia. The chain uses TRBV20-1 and TRBJ1-3, with D uncertain. For the CDR3, the DNA is TGCAGTGCTATTGACTCCCACTCTGGAAACACCATATATTTT. Its protein product is CSAIDSHSGNTIYF.